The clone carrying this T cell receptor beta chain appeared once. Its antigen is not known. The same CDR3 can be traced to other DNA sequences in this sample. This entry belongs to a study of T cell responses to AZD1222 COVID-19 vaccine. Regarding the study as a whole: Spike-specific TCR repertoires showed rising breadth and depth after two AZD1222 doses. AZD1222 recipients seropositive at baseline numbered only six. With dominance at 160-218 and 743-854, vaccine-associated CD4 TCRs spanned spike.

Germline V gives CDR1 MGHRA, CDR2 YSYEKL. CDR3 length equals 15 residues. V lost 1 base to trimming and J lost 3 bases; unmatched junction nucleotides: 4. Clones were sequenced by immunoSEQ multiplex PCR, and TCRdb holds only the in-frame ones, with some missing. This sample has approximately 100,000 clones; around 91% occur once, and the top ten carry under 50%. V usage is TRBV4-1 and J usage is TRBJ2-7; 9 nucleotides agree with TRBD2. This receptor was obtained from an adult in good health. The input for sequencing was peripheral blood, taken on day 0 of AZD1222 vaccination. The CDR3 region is CASSQVAGALYEQYF. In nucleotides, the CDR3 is TGCGCCAGCAGCCAAGTAGCGGGGGCTCTCTACGAGCAGTACTTC.